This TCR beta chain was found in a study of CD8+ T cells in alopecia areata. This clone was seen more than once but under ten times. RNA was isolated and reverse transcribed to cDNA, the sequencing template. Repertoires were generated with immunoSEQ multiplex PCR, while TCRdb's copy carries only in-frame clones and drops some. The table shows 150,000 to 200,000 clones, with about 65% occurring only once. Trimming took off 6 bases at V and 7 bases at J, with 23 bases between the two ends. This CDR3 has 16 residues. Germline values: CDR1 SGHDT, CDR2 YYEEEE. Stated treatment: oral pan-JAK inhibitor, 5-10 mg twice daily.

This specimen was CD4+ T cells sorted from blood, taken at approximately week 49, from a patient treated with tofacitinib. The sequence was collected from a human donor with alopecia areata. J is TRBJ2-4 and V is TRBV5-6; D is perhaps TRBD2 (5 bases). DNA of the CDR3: TGTGCCAGCACCCGCAAGCTCGGGGAGATTTCGAACATTCAGTACTTC. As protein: CASTRKLGEISNIQYF. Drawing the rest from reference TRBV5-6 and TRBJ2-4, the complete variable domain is DAGVTQSPTHLIKTRGQQVTLRCSPKSGHDTVSWYQQALGQGPQFIFQYYEEEERQRGNFPDRFSGHQFPNYSSELNVNALLLGDSALYLCASTRKLGEISNIQYFGAGTRLSVL.